This T cell receptor (beta chain) came from a study of CD8+ T cells in alopecia areata. This CDR3 contains 15 residues. The V gene lost 3 bases and the J gene lost 2 bases, with 16 bases spanning the gap. The V gene's germline CDR1 is GTSNPN and CDR2 SVGIG (reference sequence). Study findings and constraints: Scalp lesions, especially in alopecia totalis/universalis, had higher clonality than normal scalp. Association of baseline CD8+ expansion with response is uncertain owing to one nonresponder. During tofacitinib treatment, many expanded lesional clones remained in scalp and blood.

Details on this clone: As yet, its antigen is unknown.

Indicated treatment: oral pan-JAK inhibitor, 5-10 mg twice daily. Extraction of RNA preceded its reverse transcription into cDNA, which served as the sequencing template. Data came from immunoSEQ multiplex PCR; TCRdb stores just in-frame clones and leaves some out. The repertoire holds some 130,000 clones, about 50% seen once, with roughly 0.5% in the top ten. The origin of this receptor is a human donor with alopecia areata. The starting material was CD4+ T cells sorted from blood, obtained at week 4, from a patient treated with tofacitinib. V usage is TRBV30 and J usage is TRBJ2-5; D unresolved. The CDR3 DNA is TGTGCCTGGAGGGATCGGAAAGCGTGGCAAGAGACCCAGTACTTC. It yields the protein CAWRDRKAWQETQYF.